The rows below give T cell receptor beta chains drawn from one sample of a study of cytomegalovirus exposure and HLA in healthy donors. Sequencing was performed with immunoSEQ multiplex PCR; in TCRdb, only in-frame clones are kept and a portion is missing. The sample lists 150,000 to 200,000 clones, roughly 79% occurring once. The sequenced sample consisted of PBMCs. The receptors shown here come from a man younger than 35 in good health and CMV-seropositive. Both conserved end residues are part of each CDR3. D genes are given only for firm matches. Only some rows state a clone size, as once, few, many or a class for expanded clones.

.	TRBJ2-3	TRBV6-5	.	CASSYSRGTDTQYF	TGTGCCAGCAGTTACTCGAGAGGCACAGATACGCAGTATTTT
.	TRBJ2-5	TRBV7-9	.	CASSLSGAGETQYF	TGTGCCAGCAGCTTATCAGGGGCCGGGGAGACCCAGTACTTC
TRBD1	TRBJ1-1	TRBV30	.	CAWSDPTVRGRTEAFF	TGTGCCTGGAGTGATCCTACGGTCAGGGGGCGGACTGAAGCTTTCTTT
.	TRBJ2-5	TRBV5-1	.	CASSFSGETQYF	TGCGCCAGCAGCTTTTCGGGGGAGACCCAGTACTTC
TRBD1	TRBJ1-2	TRBV19	.	CASRPQGAENYGYTF	TGTGCCAGTCGACCTCAGGGGGCAGAAAACTATGGCTACACCTTC
.	TRBJ2-1	TRBV7-2	.	CASSSRVFAGNEQFF	TGTGCCAGCAGCTCCCGGGTCTTTGCGGGGAATGAGCAGTTCTTC
.	TRBJ2-2	TRBV18	.	CASSPSSGGLNTGELFF	TGTGCCAGCTCACCAAGTAGTGGGGGCCTGAACACCGGGGAGCTGTTTTTT
.	TRBJ1-1	TRBV11-2	.	CASSLVATEAFF	TGTGCCAGCAGCTTAGTGGCCACTGAAGCTTTCTTT
TRBD2	TRBJ2-5	TRBV6-1	.	CASRLAGGEKTQYF	TGTGCCAGCAGACTAGCGGGAGGGGAGAAGACCCAGTACTTC
TRBD1	TRBJ1-1	TRBV7-8	.	CASTETGGLGNTEAFF	TGTGCCAGCACCGAAACAGGGGGTTTGGGGAACACTGAAGCTTTCTTT
.	TRBJ1-6	TRBV27	.	CASSLGPGRSPLHF	TGTGCCAGCAGTTTAGGTCCGGGGAGGTCACCCCTCCACTTT
TRBD1	TRBJ1-1	TRBV9	few	CASSPGTANTEAFF	TGTGCCAGCAGCCCCGGGACAGCTAACACTGAAGCTTTCTTT
.	TRBJ1-1	TRBV6-5	.	CASSYSLTGSEAFF	TGTGCCAGCAGTTACTCTCTAACGGGGTCTGAAGCTTTCTTT
TRBD2	TRBJ2-1	TRBV5-4	.	CASSPTGTSAGNEQFF	TGTGCCAGCAGCCCAACCGGGACTAGCGCGGGCAATGAGCAGTTCTTC
.	TRBJ1-5	TRBV27	.	CASSPSYSNQPQHF	TGTGCCAGCAGCCCCAGTTATAGCAATCAGCCCCAGCATTTT
.	TRBJ2-3	TRBV11-2	.	CASSPWGGQTDTQYF	TGTGCCAGCAGCCCTTGGGGGGGCCAAACAGATACGCAGTATTTT
.	TRBJ1-1	TRBV6-4	few	CASSRTENTEAFF	TGTGCCAGCAGTCGTACAGAGAACACTGAAGCTTTCTTT
.	TRBJ1-5	TRBV7-8	.	CASSLAPLADQPQHF	TGTGCCAGCAGCTTAGCGCCGTTAGCGGATCAGCCCCAGCATTTT
.	TRBJ1-5	TRBV10-2	.	CASRSGQSGQPQHF	TGCGCCAGCAGATCAGGACAGTCCGGTCAGCCCCAGCATTTT
TRBD2	TRBJ2-7	TRBV11-2	.	CASSPWGLGYYEQYF	TGTGCCAGCAGCCCGTGGGGACTAGGCTACTACGAGCAGTACTTC
.	TRBJ2-1	TRBV14	.	CASSQDMYNEQFF	TGTGCCAGCAGCCAAGATATGTACAATGAGCAGTTCTTC
.	TRBJ1-2	TRBV25-1	few	CASSHRINYGYTF	TGTGCCAGCAGTCACAGGATTAACTATGGCTACACCTTC
.	TRBJ1-1	TRBV6-5	.	CASSTLTAWNTEAFF	TGTGCCAGCAGCACCCTGACAGCATGGAACACTGAAGCTTTCTTT
.	TRBJ1-1	TRBV5-1	once	CASSWGGDTEAFF	TGCGCCAGCAGCTGGGGAGGGGACACTGAAGCTTTCTTT
.	TRBJ1-1	TRBV19	.	CASTTTGGNTEAFF	TGTGCCAGTACTACGACAGGAGGAAACACTGAAGCTTTCTTT
.	TRBJ2-1	TRBV27	few	CASGSEGSYNEQFF	TGTGCCAGTGGGAGTGAGGGCTCCTACAATGAGCAGTTCTTC
.	TRBJ2-6	TRBV6-1	.	CASSLVSGANVLTF	TGTGCCAGCAGTCTTGTTTCTGGGGCCAACGTCCTGACTTTC
.	TRBJ2-5	TRBV10-2	.	CATLGQTTYQETQYF	TGCGCCACCCTCGGACAGACGACGTACCAAGAGACCCAGTACTTC
.	TRBJ1-5	TRBV6-5	.	CASSYRAGYGNQPQHF	TGTGCCAGCAGTTACAGGGCGGGATATGGCAATCAGCCCCAGCATTTT
.	TRBJ2-1	TRBV19	.	CASSIRPGADNEQFF	TGTGCCAGTAGTATAAGGCCGGGAGCGGACAATGAGCAGTTCTTC
TRBD1	TRBJ2-7	TRBV28	few	CASSGDRGDEQYF	TGTGCCAGCAGTGGCGACAGGGGCGATGAGCAGTACTTC
TRBD2	TRBJ2-7	TRBV4-3	.	CASSQDRAGARYEQYF	TGCGCCAGCAGCCAAGATAGAGCGGGAGCCCGCTACGAGCAGTACTTC
TRBD1	TRBJ1-1	TRBV15	.	CATSRDGTGATEAFF	TGTGCCACCAGCAGAGATGGGACAGGGGCCACTGAAGCTTTCTTT
TRBD1	TRBJ1-3	TRBV30	.	CAWAGTGGSHLSGNTIYF	TGTGCCTGGGCCGGGACAGGGGGTTCTCATCTCTCTGGAAACACCATATATTTT
.	TRBJ2-3	TRBV5-1	.	CASSLGEGADTQYF	TGCGCCAGCAGCTTGGGGGAAGGGGCAGATACGCAGTATTTT
.	TRBJ2-2	TRBV6-5	.	CASSLNTYDGELFF	TGTGCCAGCAGTTTGAACACATATGACGGGGAGCTGTTTTTT
.	TRBJ2-5	TRBV5-6	.	CASSLFSKTQYF	TGTGCCAGCAGCTTGTTTAGTAAGACCCAGTACTTC
TRBD1	TRBJ1-2	TRBV7-2	.	CASSFGPGGGGGYTF	TGTGCCAGCAGCTTCGGACCAGGGGGTGGGGGTGGCTACACCTTC
.	TRBJ1-5	TRBV30	.	CAWSLPGTHEHF	TGTGCCTGGAGCCTACCCGGGACTCATGAGCATTTT
.	TRBJ2-7	TRBV11-3	.	CASSLSGSYEQYF	TGTGCCAGCAGCTTATCGGGCTCCTACGAGCAGTACTTC